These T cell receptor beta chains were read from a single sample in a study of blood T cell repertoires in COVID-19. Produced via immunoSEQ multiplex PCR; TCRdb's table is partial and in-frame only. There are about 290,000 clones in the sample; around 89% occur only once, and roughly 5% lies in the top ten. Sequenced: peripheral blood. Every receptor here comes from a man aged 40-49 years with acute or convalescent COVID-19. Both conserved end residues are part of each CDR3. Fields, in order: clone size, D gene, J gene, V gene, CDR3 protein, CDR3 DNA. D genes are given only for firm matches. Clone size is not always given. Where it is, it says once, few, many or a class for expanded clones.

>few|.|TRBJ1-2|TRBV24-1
CATSSSDSLYRYTF
TGTGCCACCAGCTCCTCGGACAGTCTCTACCGCTACACCTTC
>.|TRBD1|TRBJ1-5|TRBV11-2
CASSPTGYNQPQHF
TGTGCCAGCAGCCCGACAGGGTACAATCAGCCCCAGCATTTT
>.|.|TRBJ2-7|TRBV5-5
CASTLGSQGSYEQYF
TGTGCCAGCACCCTGGGATCCCAGGGATCCTACGAGCAGTACTTC
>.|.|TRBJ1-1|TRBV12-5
CASGAGRTEAFF
TGTGCTAGTGGCGCCGGGAGGACTGAAGCTTTCTTT
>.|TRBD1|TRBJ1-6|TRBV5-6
CASSLGTGGRYSPLHF
TGTGCCAGCAGCTTGGGGACAGGGGGTCGATATTCACCCCTCCACTTT
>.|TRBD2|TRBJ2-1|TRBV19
CASSIDSGAYNEQFF
TGTGCCAGTAGTATTGATAGCGGGGCCTACAATGAGCAGTTCTTC
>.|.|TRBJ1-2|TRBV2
CASLRVGYGYTF
TGTGCCAGTCTCAGGGTTGGCTATGGCTACACCTTC
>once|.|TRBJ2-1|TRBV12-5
CASGFSDWGDEQFF
TGTGCTAGTGGTTTTTCCGACTGGGGGGATGAGCAGTTCTTC
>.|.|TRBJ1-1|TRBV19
CASSIISPWEENTEAFF
TGTGCCAGTAGTATCATTTCCCCTTGGGAGGAGAACACTGAAGCTTTCTTT
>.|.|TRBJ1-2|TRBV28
CASSFGRGYGYTF
TGTGCCAGCAGTTTCGGCAGGGGATATGGCTACACCTTC
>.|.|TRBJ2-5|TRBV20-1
CSASANRDPGETQYF
TGCAGTGCTAGTGCAAACAGGGACCCCGGAGAGACCCAGTACTTC
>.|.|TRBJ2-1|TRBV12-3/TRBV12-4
CASSLGLEQFF
TGTGCCAGCAGTCTAGGACTTGAGCAGTTCTTC
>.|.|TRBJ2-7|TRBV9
CASSSLGGGYEQYF
TGTGCCAGCAGCAGTCTAGGGGGGGGCTACGAGCAGTACTTC
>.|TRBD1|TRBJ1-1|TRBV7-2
CASSLGLQGSAFF
TGTGCCAGCAGCTTAGGGCTACAGGGGTCGGCTTTCTTT
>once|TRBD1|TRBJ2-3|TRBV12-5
CASGLGFTGGLSDTQYF
TGTGCTAGTGGTTTGGGATTTACAGGGGGGTTATCAGATACGCAGTATTTT
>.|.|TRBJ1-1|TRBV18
CASSSGQRPAEAFF
TGTGCCAGCTCATCCGGACAGAGACCAGCTGAAGCTTTCTTT
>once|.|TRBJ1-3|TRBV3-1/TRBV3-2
CASSGSVSGPGNTIYF
TGTGCCAGCAGCGGTAGTGTGTCAGGGCCTGGAAACACCATATATTTT
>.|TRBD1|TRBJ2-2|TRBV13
CASSLPPLQGDTGELFF
TGTGCCAGCAGCTTACCCCCACTACAGGGGGACACCGGGGAGCTGTTTTTT
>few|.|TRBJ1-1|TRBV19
CASRLVRNTEAFF
TGTGCCAGTAGACTAGTGAGGAACACTGAAGCTTTCTTT
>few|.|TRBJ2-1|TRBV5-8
CASSLALVHPNNEQFF
TGTGCCAGCAGCTTGGCCCTAGTTCACCCAAACAATGAGCAGTTCTTC
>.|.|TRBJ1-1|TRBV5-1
CASSPTANTEAFF
TGCGCCAGCAGCCCCACAGCTAACACTGAAGCTTTCTTT
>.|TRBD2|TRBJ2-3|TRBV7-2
CASSLQSWAGGLADTQYF
TGTGCCAGCAGCTTACAGTCTTGGGCGGGGGGCCTGGCAGATACGCAGTATTTT
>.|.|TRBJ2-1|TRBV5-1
CASSADSSSYNEQFF
TGCGCCAGCAGCGCCGACAGTAGCTCCTACAATGAGCAGTTCTTC
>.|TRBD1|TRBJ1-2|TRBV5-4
CASSLDQRDRGKGYTF
TGTGCCAGCAGCTTGGACCAACGTGACAGGGGAAAGGGCTACACCTTC
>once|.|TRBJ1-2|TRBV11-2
CASSLNRVLNYGYTF
TGTGCCAGCAGCTTGAACAGGGTCTTAAACTATGGCTACACCTTC
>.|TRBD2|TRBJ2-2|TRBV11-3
CASSGRSGADTGELFF
TGTGCCAGCAGCGGACGTAGCGGGGCGGACACCGGGGAGCTGTTTTTT
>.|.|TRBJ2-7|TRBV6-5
CAGGQGYEQYF
TGTGCCGGGGGACAAGGCTACGAGCAGTACTTC
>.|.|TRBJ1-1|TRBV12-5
CASAKDSTEAFF
TGTGCTAGTGCCAAAGACAGCACTGAAGCTTTCTTT
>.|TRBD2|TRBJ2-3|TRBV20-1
CSASRLAGALIKDTQYF
TGCAGTGCTAGTAGGCTAGCGGGGGCGTTGATAAAAGATACGCAGTATTTT